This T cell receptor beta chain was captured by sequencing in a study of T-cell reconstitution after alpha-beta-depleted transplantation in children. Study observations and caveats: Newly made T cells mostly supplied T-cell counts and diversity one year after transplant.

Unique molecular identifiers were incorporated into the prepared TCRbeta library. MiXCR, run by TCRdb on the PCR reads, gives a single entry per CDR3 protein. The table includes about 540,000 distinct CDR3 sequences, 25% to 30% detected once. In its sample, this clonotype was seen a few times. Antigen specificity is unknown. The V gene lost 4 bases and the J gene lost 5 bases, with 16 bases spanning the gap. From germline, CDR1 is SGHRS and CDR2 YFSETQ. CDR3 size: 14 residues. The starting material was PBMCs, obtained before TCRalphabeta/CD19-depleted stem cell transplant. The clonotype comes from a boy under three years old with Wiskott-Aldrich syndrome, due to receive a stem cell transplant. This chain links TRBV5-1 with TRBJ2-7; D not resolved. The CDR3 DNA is TGCGCCAGCAGCCTCCAAAAACCCTCACACGAGCAGTACTTC. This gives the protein CASSLQKPSHEQYF.